This TCR beta chain was documented in a study of blood T cell repertoires in COVID-19. Study as a whole: Samples of COVID-19 (acute and convalescent) were obtained from the United States, Italy and Spain. From T cells, B-cell-depleted T cells, or PBMCs came the material, which was cDNA or gDNA.

The junction had 23 bases not matched to a gene; V was cut back by 4 bases and J by 3 bases. The CDR3 covers 21 residues. In germline, CDR1 is LGHDT, CDR2 YNNKEL (reference sequence). Per the study methods: It was from reference gene primer amplification that nucleated cell counts were estimated. Using immunoSEQ multiplex PCR, the repertoire was profiled, and TCRdb retains in-frame clones only, with some absent. V, J and clone size reflect that table, while D and trimming were determined from the DNA. The sample lists approximately 41,000 clones, more than 75% occurring once. The V gene is TRBV3-1 (or the pseudogene TRBV3-2), the J gene TRBJ2-1; TRBD1 aligns across 8 bases. This TCR was sampled from a human donor in a cohort sampled during active COVID-19. Sequencing used peripheral blood. CDR3 region: CASSRERPTPKTGAYYNEQFF. CDR3 DNA: TGTGCCAGCAGCCGCGAACGTCCCACCCCAAAGACAGGGGCTTACTACAATGAGCAGTTCTTC.